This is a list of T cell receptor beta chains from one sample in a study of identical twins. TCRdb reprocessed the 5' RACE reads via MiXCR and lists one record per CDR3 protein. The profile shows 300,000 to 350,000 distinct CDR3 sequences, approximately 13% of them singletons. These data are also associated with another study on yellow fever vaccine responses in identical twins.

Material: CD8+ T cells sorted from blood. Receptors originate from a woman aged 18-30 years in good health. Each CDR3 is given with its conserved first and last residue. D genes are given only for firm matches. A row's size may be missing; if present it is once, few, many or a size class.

TGTGCCAGCAGCTTACCCATAGATACGCAGTATTTT	CASSLPIDTQYF	.	TRBV7-8	TRBJ2-3	.
TGTGCCAGCAGTTTCGCCCCAGGGGGTCTCAATGAGCAGTTCTTC	CASSFAPGGLNEQFF	TRBD1	TRBV28	TRBJ2-1	many
TGCAGTGCTAGAGATCTGGAGACTAGTGTTCATGAGCAGTTCTTC	CSARDLETSVHEQFF	.	TRBV20-1	TRBJ2-1	.
TGTGCCAGCAGCGTCGAGGGGCTGAGGAATGAGCAGTTCTTC	CASSVEGLRNEQFF	.	TRBV9	TRBJ2-1	.
TGTGCCAGCAGTTTGCCCCACTCTAGCGGGGGGTTTCCGCATGAGCAGTTCTTC	CASSLPHSSGGFPHEQFF	TRBD2	TRBV12-3/TRBV12-4	TRBJ2-1	few
TGTGCCACCAGCAGAGATGCAGGGTCTGGCTACACCTTC	CATSRDAGSGYTF	.	TRBV15	TRBJ1-2	few
TGTGCCTTCAGTCCGGGACTAGCGGGTCCAAGCTCCTACAATGAGCAGTTCTTC	CAFSPGLAGPSSYNEQFF	TRBD2	TRBV2	TRBJ2-1	once
TGTGCCAGCAGCCCTACTGACAGGGCCTCCTACAATGAGCAGTTCTTC	CASSPTDRASYNEQFF	TRBD1	TRBV7-9	TRBJ2-1	few
TGTGCCAGCAGTCGACAGGGCCGAGACACAGATACGCAGTATTTT	CASSRQGRDTDTQYF	TRBD1	TRBV12-3/TRBV12-4	TRBJ2-3	many
TGTGCCAGCAGCGTCCGACACCCTAACACCGGGGAGCTGTTTTTT	CASSVRHPNTGELFF	.	TRBV9	TRBJ2-2	.
TGTGCCAGCAGCTTACGCCCGAACTGGGAGGGCCGCGGGAACACTGAAGCTTTCTTT	CASSLRPNWEGRGNTEAFF	.	TRBV7-6	TRBJ1-1	few
TGTGCCATCGGGACAGGGGATAGCAATCAGCCCCAGCATTTT	CAIGTGDSNQPQHF	TRBD1	TRBV10-3	TRBJ1-5	many
TGTGCCAGCAGTTTAGGGGGCGCCTTCAATGAGCAGTTCTTC	CASSLGGAFNEQFF	.	TRBV27	TRBJ2-1	few
TGTGCCAGCAGTTTCGAGAGGGGGGGTTGGCAGTACTTC	CASSFERGGWQYF	.	TRBV12-3/TRBV12-4	TRBJ2-7	few
TGTGCCAGCAGTACGACAGGGTCCGGGGAGCTGTTTTTT	CASSTTGSGELFF	TRBD1	TRBV6-1	TRBJ2-2	.
TGTGCCAGCAGTTACCCGGGACAGGGGGCATACAATGAGCAGTTCTTC	CASSYPGQGAYNEQFF	TRBD1	TRBV12-3/TRBV12-4	TRBJ2-1	many
TGTGCCATCAGTGAGGTTGGGGGGGACGGCTACACCTTC	CAISEVGGDGYTF	.	TRBV10-3	TRBJ1-2	.